A single sample gave rise to the 26 T cell receptor beta chains below, sequenced in a study of T and B cells in COVID-19 patients. BIOMED2 TRB-A/B primer pools were used in multiplex TRB PCR. TCRdb re-called the multiplex PCR reads with MiXCR, one entry per CDR3 protein. The sample includes 9,900 or so distinct CDR3 sequences, roughly 33% seen only once; the top ten take 15% to 20%. Each TRB amplification used about 250-550 ng of genomic DNA from blood. The source material was blood. The receptors originated from a human donor with active COVID-19.

This clonotype rates as medium-sized (0.01 to 0.1%). The chain couples TRBV12-3 or TRBV12-4 to TRBJ2-3, with 10 bases identical to TRBD1. This CDR3 region has 16 residues. Germline trimming cut 5 bases from V and 3 bases from J; bases unmatched to any gene: 8. DNA for the CDR3: TGTGCCAGCAGTCCCCAGGGACAGGGGCGGACAGATACGCAGTATTTT. Translation: CASSPQGQGRTDTQYF.

Notes on this clonotype: It may be a read error: a sequence one base away is much more abundant. The CDR3 spells CASSGGSSSTDTKYF. The CDR3 DNA follows: TGTGCCAGCAGCGGGGGGTCCTCTAGCACAGATACGAAGTATTTT. This rearrangement joins TRBV5-4 to TRBJ2-3; D may be TRBD2 (6 bases). The CDR3 totals 15 residues. Per the germline V gene, CDR1 is SGHNT and CDR2 is YYREEE (reference sequence).

The J gene is TRBJ1-2, the V gene TRBV5-5; weak D call: TRBD1 (5 bases). CDR3 length equals 15 residues. Germline V lookup: CDR1 SGHKS, CDR2 YYEKEE (reference sequence). V was pared by 4 bases and J by 2 bases, with 15 bases between. This chain's CDR3 is CASSQISRGNYGYTF. CDR3 DNA: TGTGCCAGCAGCCAGATCTCCCGGGGGAACTATGGCTACACCTTC.

The chain has TRBV5-6 and TRBJ1-1, with 11 bases identical to TRBD1. Germline CDR1 is SGHDT and CDR2 is YYEEEE. The CDR3 is 16 residues long. Losses at the gene ends were 2 bases for V and 4 bases for J; bases not matched to a gene: 7. CDR3 residues: CASSFGTGGVGTEAFF. As DNA, the CDR3 is TGTGCCAGCAGCTTTGGGACAGGGGGGGTGGGCACTGAAGCTTTCTTT.

The V gene is TRBV29-1, the J gene TRBJ2-1, with D unresolved. This CDR3 is 20 amino acids long. V gave up 2 bases and J gave up 3 bases, with 29 bases separating them. Looked up from germline, CDR1 is SQVTM and CDR2 is ANQGSEA. The CDR3 coding sequence is TGCAGCGTTGAACTCCTACCGACCGGACCGTCGGAGACAAGCTACAATGAGCAGTTCTTC. Residues: CSVELLPTGPSETSYNEQFF.

This sequence joins TRBV24-1 and TRBJ2-1; D uncertain. This CDR3 comprises 11 residues. Germline V gene lookup returns CDR1 KGHDR and CDR2 SFDVKD. V shed 6 bases and J shed 3 bases, with 2 bases lying between them. The CDR3 reads CATSRYNEQFF. CDR3 in DNA: TGTGCCACCAGTCGCTACAATGAGCAGTTCTTC.

Sample share makes this clonotype medium-sized. The chain uses TRBV19 and TRBJ1-5; D possibly corresponds to TRBD1 (5 bases). Germline CDR1 reads LNHDA; CDR2 reads SQIVND (reference sequence). With 2 bases removed from V and 1 base from J, the gap between germline ends came to 12 bases. The CDR3 is 16 residues long. CDR3 bases: TGTGCCAGTAGTATAAGGGGAAGGAGAAGCAATCAGCCCCAGCATTTT. Protein: CASSIRGRRSNQPQHF.

The chain recombines TRBV12-3 or TRBV12-4 with TRBJ2-7, with 7 positions matching TRBD1. This CDR3 has 14 amino acids. Unmatched junction bases numbered 7, after V lost 5 bases and J lost 3 bases. The CDR3 sequence is CASSPRQGSYEQYF. CDR3 nucleotide sequence: TGTGCCAGCAGTCCCCGACAGGGAAGCTACGAGCAGTACTTC.

This clonotype was observed a single time. It may be a read error: a sequence one base away is much more abundant. The rearrangement joins TRBV19 to TRBJ1-1, with a weak D call TRBD1 (5 bases). This CDR3 region has 12 residues. Germline lookup yields CDR1 LNHDA and CDR2 SQIVND (reference sequence). V shed 2 bases and J shed 13 bases, with 14 bases lying between them. CDR3 bases: TGTGCCAGTAGTATAAGCAAAGGGGCTAATTTCTTT. This sequence encodes CASSISKGANFF.

This clonotype was seen only a few times. The V call is TRBV27, the J call TRBJ2-2; the D call may be TRBD1 or TRBD2 (7 bases each). Germline CDR1 MNHEY, CDR2 SMNVEV (reference sequence). This CDR3 has 15 amino acids. V lost 1 base and J 5 bases, leaving 11 bases between the germline ends. The CDR3 DNA reads TGTGCCAGCAGTTTATACAGGGGAGGGACCGGGGAGCTGTTTTTT. Its protein product is CASSLYRGGTGELFF.

This clonotype is deemed medium-sized. This rearrangement joins TRBV29-1 to TRBJ1-4; D is uncertain. Germline V CDR1 and CDR2: SQVTM, ANQGSEA. V was cut by 6 bases and J by 8 bases, with 19 bases left in between. The CDR3 runs 14 residues. The DNA of the CDR3 is TGCAGCGTCGCGCGAGGAGCCGGACGGGAAAAACTGTTTTTT. Translation: CSVARGAGREKLFF.

This clonotype was seen more than once but under ten times. The V call is TRBV6-1, the J call TRBJ1-2; 10 bases agree with TRBD1. With V trimmed by 9 bases and J by 3 bases, 7 bases remained unmatched. This CDR3 is built from 14 residues. The germline gives CDR1 MNHNS, CDR2 SASEGT. CDR3 sequence (DNA): TGTGCCAGTCGTCCCGGGACAGGGGACTATGGCTACACCTTC. It translates to CASRPGTGDYGYTF.

Points on this clonotype: The junction and the germline gene differ at one end; a read error may be behind it. The chain joins TRBV11-1 to TRBJ2-5; the D is unclear. This CDR3 has 14 residues. CDR1 is SGHAT and CDR2 is FQDESV in the germline V gene (reference sequence). The CDR3 coding sequence is TGTGCCAGCGGCTTGGAATTGGAATTGGCGACCCAGTACTTC. Its protein product is CASGLELELATQYF.

The rearrangement joins TRBV5-1 to TRBJ1-6; 7 bases align to TRBD1. After removal of 2 bases from V and 7 bases from J, the junction contained 3 bases not matched to a gene. This CDR3 is built from 14 residues. Germline-derived CDR1 and CDR2 are SGHRS and YFSETQ. This CDR3 is CASSFETGNSPLHF. CDR3 DNA sequence: TGCGCCAGCAGCTTCGAGACAGGGAATTCACCCCTCCACTTT.

With respect to this clonotype: A read error may account for a junction end that differs from germline. The chain employs TRBV27 and TRBJ2-1, with D possibly TRBD2 on 7 matching bases. The CDR3 consists of 13 residues. From germline, CDR1 is MNHEY and CDR2 SMNVEV (reference sequence). In DNA, the CDR3 is TGTACCAGCAGTTGGGGGGGGCCCAATGAGCAGTTCTTC. As protein: CTSSWGGPNEQFF.

The table lists this clonotype with a few counts. The CDR3 loop is CASRGEGQSNTIYF. The CDR3 DNA reads as TGTGCCAGCAGGGGAGAGGGTCAATCAAACACCATATATTTT. The chain has TRBV5-4 and TRBJ1-3; no definite D call. Germline-derived CDR1 and CDR2 are SGHNT and YYREEE (reference sequence). Trimming left V 5 bases short and J 6 bases short, with 15 bases between. This CDR3 has 14 residues.

This chain uses TRBV24-1 with TRBJ2-2, with 9 bases matching TRBD1. V shed 4 bases, J shed 5 bases, and the junction held 7 bases outside the gene matches. CDR1 is KGHDR and CDR2 is SFDVKD in the germline V gene. The CDR3 extends over 16 amino acids. The CDR3 bases are TGTGCCACCAGTGACCTGAGACAGGGGGGTACCGGGGAGCTGTTTTTT. Its protein product is CATSDLRQGGTGELFF.

This CDR3 is CSARALGQGEAHTQYF. CDR3 nucleotides: TGCAGTGCTAGAGCGCTAGGACAGGGTGAAGCACATACGCAGTATTTT. The chain has TRBV20-1 and TRBJ2-3, with 8 bases that match TRBD1. CDR1 is DFQATT, CDR2 SNEGSKA, per germline (reference sequence). The CDR3 totals 16 residues. V lost 1 base and J lost 7; bases outside the gene matches: 13.

The gene calls are TRBV2 and TRBJ2-2; D is unclear. V lost 1 base and J 6 bases, leaving 6 bases between the germline ends. Germline CDR1 is SNHLY and CDR2 is FYNNEI. The CDR3 sequence is 13 residues long. CDR3 sequence: CASSEVRAGELFF. The CDR3 DNA reads as TGTGCCAGCAGTGAAGTAAGGGCCGGGGAGCTGTTTTTT.

This clonotype is medium-sized. The DNA for the CDR3 is TGTGCCAGCAGCCATGTCCGACAGCCTTACAATGAGCAGTTCTTC. Protein sequence: CASSHVRQPYNEQFF. The genes are TRBV5-6 and TRBJ2-1, with a possible D match to TRBD1 (5 bases). Looked up from germline, CDR1 is SGHDT and CDR2 is YYEEEE. The length of the CDR3 is 15 residues. V was cut by 4 bases and J by 4 bases, with 15 bases left in between.

By share of the sample, this clonotype is medium-sized. The chain employs TRBV29-1 and TRBJ1-2; 8 nucleotides line up with TRBD1. With V trimmed by 1 base and J by 3 bases, 4 bases remained unmatched. Germline V lookup: CDR1 SQVTM, CDR2 ANQGSEA. This CDR3 contains 14 residues. The CDR3 nucleotides are TGCAGCGTTGAAGGGGACAGGTGGGACTATGGCTACACCTTC. Residues: CSVEGDRWDYGYTF.

This clonotype has a single count. The V and J genes are TRBV19 and TRBJ2-1; D is perhaps TRBD1 (5 bases). Germline lookup yields CDR1 LNHDA and CDR2 SQIVND (reference sequence). The CDR3 covers 14 residues. Deletions cut 5 bases from V and 6 bases from J, with 14 bases between. CDR3 DNA sequence: TGTGCCAGTAGTGAAGGCAGGGAAATCAATGAGCAGTTCTTC. Encoded protein: CASSEGREINEQFF.

The gene calls are TRBV19 and TRBJ1-5, with 7 bases that match TRBD1. V was pared by 7 bases and J by 5 bases, with 14 bases of the junction left unmatched. Germline CDR1 and CDR2: LNHDA and SQIVND (reference sequence). This CDR3 spans 16 amino acids. The CDR3 reads CASTDWDSEGHQPQHF. DNA of the CDR3: TGTGCCAGTACCGACTGGGACAGTGAGGGCCATCAGCCCCAGCATTTT.

This clonotype was seen only once. The chain combines TRBV4-1 with TRBJ2-7, with 13 bases identical to TRBD2. The ends lost 4 bases at V and 5 bases at J; junction bases unmatched: 8. The germline CDR1 and CDR2 sequences are MGHRA and YSYEKL. The CDR3 has 16 amino acids. The chain's CDR3 is CASSRSRTSGGDEQYF. As DNA, the CDR3 is TGCGCCAGCAGCCGCTCCCGGACTAGCGGGGGCGACGAGCAGTACTTC.

In this sample, this clonotype turned up a few times. The genes are TRBV5-1 and TRBJ2-5; D is ambiguous. This CDR3 spans 14 amino acids. The V gene lost 5 bases and the J gene lost 2 bases, with 13 bases spanning the gap. Germline-derived CDR1 and CDR2 are SGHRS and YFSETQ. The CDR3 DNA follows: TGCGCCAGCAGGGTTTTCAGTCAACAAGAGACCCAGTACTTC. Translated, it gives CASRVFSQQETQYF.

This clonotype qualifies as medium-sized. The rearrangement uses TRBV6-5 and TRBJ2-1, with TRBD2 identical over 9 bases. The CDR3 runs 16 residues. Germline V gene lookup returns CDR1 MNHEY and CDR2 SVGAGI. After removal of 6 bases from V and 5 bases from J, the junction contained 11 bases not matched to a gene. The chain's CDR3 is CASRRLIAGANNEQFF. In DNA, the CDR3 is TGTGCCAGCAGGCGACTAATAGCGGGGGCCAACAATGAGCAGTTCTTC.